The next 20 T cell receptor beta chains were all read from a single sample in a study of blood T cell repertoires in COVID-19. The method was immunoSEQ multiplex PCR; TCRdb's version includes in-frame clones alone and lacks a portion of them. The sample consists of around 380,000 clones, around 87% of them appearing once. The specimen was PBMCs or T cells enriched from blood (not recorded which). These receptors were taken from a man under 40 who had recovered from COVID-19.

Concerning this clone: The sample holds other DNA sequences that translate to the same CDR3. This chain links TRBV19 with TRBJ2-3, with a possible D match to TRBD1 (6 bases). CDR1 LNHDA and CDR2 SQIVND come from the germline V gene (reference sequence). This CDR3 has 12 amino acids. Trimming shortened V by 6 bases and J by 3 bases, and 7 bases separated the two germline ends. The DNA for the CDR3 is TGTGCCAGTAGAGGGGGAACAGATACGCAGTATTTT. Protein product: CASRGGTDTQYF.

The V and J genes are TRBV19 and TRBJ2-7; 8 positions agree with TRBD2. Trimming cost V 3 bases and J 6 bases; bases outside gene matches: 10. This CDR3 comprises 15 residues. Germline lookup yields CDR1 LNHDA and CDR2 SQIVND (reference sequence). CDR3 DNA: TGTGCCAGTAGTATGCAGGGGACTAGTGCCAGCGAGCAGTACTTC. Protein sequence: CASSMQGTSASEQYF.

This chain connects TRBV25-1 to TRBJ1-4; the match to TRBD1 covers 10 bases. Unmatched junction bases numbered 6, after V lost 4 bases and J lost 7 bases. This CDR3 contains 15 residues. Germline-derived CDR1 and CDR2 are MGHDK and SYGVNS. The CDR3, as DNA: TGTGCCAGCAGTGGATGGGACAGGGGTGGTGAAAAACTGTTTTTT. It specifies CASSGWDRGGEKLFF.

This chain links TRBV4-1 with TRBJ1-2, with 9 positions matching TRBD1. The CDR3 length is 15 residues. V was clipped by 1 base and J by 7 bases; unmatched bases: 7. Germline V gene sequence: CDR1 MGHRA, CDR2 YSYEKL. The CDR3 here is CASSQVGGQGGGYTF. The CDR3 nucleotides are TGCGCCAGCAGCCAAGTGGGGGGACAGGGAGGTGGCTACACCTTC.

The chain is built from TRBV7-9 and TRBJ1-4, with 7 bases aligning to TRBD1. This CDR3 contains 15 residues. From germline, CDR1 is SEHNR and CDR2 FQNEAQ (reference sequence). The trim removed 5 bases at V and 3 bases at J, leaving 6 bases unmatched. The CDR3 here is CASSLGGASNEKLFF. In nucleotides, the CDR3 is TGTGCCAGCAGCCTAGGGGGCGCGTCTAATGAAAAACTGTTTTTT.

Only a few counts were recorded for this clone. The chain employs TRBV7-2 and TRBJ1-5, with D tentatively TRBD1 (6 bases). V was shortened by 5 bases and J by 5 bases, with 13 bases between the two germline ends. Per the germline V gene, CDR1 is SGHTA and CDR2 is FQGNSA. The CDR3 runs 14 residues. This CDR3 is CASSPTGGYQPQHF. CDR3 coding DNA: TGTGCCAGCAGCCCGACAGGCGGGTATCAGCCCCAGCATTTT.

The V call is TRBV7-8, the J call TRBJ1-1; D is ambiguous. V dropped 3 bases and J dropped 1 base, with 9 bases sitting between them. CDR3 size: 14 residues. From germline, CDR1 is SGHVS and CDR2 FQNEAQ. For the CDR3, the DNA is TGTGCCAGCAGCTTTGACTCCTGGAACACTGAAGCTTTCTTT. As protein: CASSFDSWNTEAFF.

The gene calls are TRBV5-8 and TRBJ1-5; the D gene is possibly TRBD1 (6 bases). The germline CDR1 and CDR2 sequences are SGHTS and YDEGEE. The V end lost 2 bases, the J end lost 5 bases, and 14 bases lay between the germline ends. The CDR3 totals 15 residues. As DNA, the CDR3 is TGTGCCAGCAGCTTCTTTCTGGACAGTTATCAGCCCCAGCATTTT. Translating gives CASSFFLDSYQPQHF.

This clone was recorded a few times. The rearrangement uses TRBV7-2 and TRBJ2-2, with TRBD1 matching over 9 bases. Germline lookup yields CDR1 SGHTA and CDR2 FQGNSA. The length of the CDR3 is 15 residues. V lost 4 bases, J lost 6 bases, and 6 bases stayed unmatched. The CDR3 nucleotides are TGTGCCAGCAGCTCCTCCGGGACAGGGCCCGGGGAGCTGTTTTTT. It translates to CASSSSGTGPGELFF.

CDR3 region: CAISPGQENNQPQHF. The CDR3 DNA sequence: TGTGCCATCAGTCCGGGACAGGAGAACAATCAGCCCCAGCATTTT. The chain uses TRBV10-3 and TRBJ1-5; 8 bases map to TRBD1. The CDR3 totals 15 residues. Germline trimming cut 5 bases from V and 3 bases from J; bases unmatched to any gene: 6. The germline V gene has CDR1 ENHRY and CDR2 SYGVKD.

This clone was detected only once. Here the CDR3 DNA reads TGTGCCAGCAGTGATTCGGTCTATGGCTACACCTTC. Translating it yields CASSDSVYGYTF. The chain is built from TRBV6-1 and TRBJ1-2; D gene ambiguous. The CDR3 is made up of 12 amino acids. Germline CDR1 MNHNS, CDR2 SASEGT. Between the trimmed V and J ends, which lost 3 bases and 4 bases, there was a span of 6 bases.

This clone was detected a few times. This chain uses TRBV7-9 with TRBJ2-3; no clear D. With 3 bases removed from V and 4 bases from J, the gap between germline ends came to 11 bases. Germline V CDR1 and CDR2: SEHNR, FQNEAQ (reference sequence). The CDR3 loop spans 14 amino acids. The CDR3 loop reads CASSFSSLADTQYF. DNA of the CDR3: TGTGCCAGCAGCTTTTCTAGTCTGGCAGATACGCAGTATTTT. Complete variable domain (other parts from reference TRBV7-9 and TRBJ2-3): DTGVSQNPRHKITKRGQNVTFRCDPISEHNRLYWYRQTLGQGPEFLTYFQNEAQLEKSRLLSDRFSAERPKGSFSTLEIQRTEQGDSAMYLCASSFSSLADTQYFGPGTRLTVL.

CDR3: CASSLVSEAFF. The DNA of the CDR3 is TGTGCCAGCAGCTTAGTCTCTGAAGCTTTCTTT. The genes are TRBV11-2 and TRBJ1-1; D is ambiguous. Between the trimmed V and J ends, which lost 1 base and 6 bases, there was a span of 3 bases. The germline CDR1 and CDR2 sequences are SGHAT and FQNNGV. CDR3 length: 11 amino acids.

The chain has TRBV3-1 (or the pseudogene TRBV3-2) and TRBJ1-5; 7 bases are shared with TRBD1. V trimming: 4 bases; J trimming: 4 bases; junction bases outside the gene matches: 4. Germline CDR1 reads LGHDT; CDR2 reads YNNKEL (reference sequence). This CDR3 is 14 amino acids long. The CDR3 nucleotides read TGTGCCAGCAGCCCGGGACAGATAAATCAGCCCCAGCATTTT. Translation gives CASSPGQINQPQHF.

This rearrangement joins TRBV18 to TRBJ2-3; 10 bases map to TRBD1. The CDR3 covers 15 residues. Per germline, CDR1 KGHSH and CDR2 LQKENI. The V gene end was trimmed by 4 bases and the J gene end by 12 bases; junction bases not matched to a gene: 13. CDR3 loop: CASSRDRGFGDPQYF. The CDR3 DNA reads TGTGCCAGCTCACGGGACAGGGGATTCGGGGACCCCCAGTATTTT.

This chain connects TRBV7-9 to TRBJ1-2; TRBD1 matches at 7 bases. The junction had 4 bases not matched to a gene; V was cut back by 1 base and J by 5 bases. This CDR3 has 14 residues. The germline V gene encodes CDR1 SEHNR and CDR2 FQNEAQ (reference sequence). Here the CDR3 reads CASSLGGTAYGYTF. CDR3 coding DNA: TGTGCCAGCAGCTTAGGGGGGACAGCTTATGGCTACACCTTC.

V gene TRBV18 combines with J gene TRBJ1-5, with TRBD1 matching 10 bases. V was pared by 1 base and J by 2 bases, with 8 bases of the junction left unmatched. The CDR3 contains 18 residues. Germline V gene data show CDR1 as KGHSH and CDR2 as LQKENI. CDR3 amino acids: CASSPRVWDRGRNQPQHF. The DNA for the CDR3 is TGTGCCAGCTCACCACGTGTTTGGGACAGGGGCCGCAATCAGCCCCAGCATTTT.

The chain recombines TRBV19 with TRBJ1-4; D may be TRBD1 (5 bases). The CDR3 is 14 residues long. V lost 10 bases and J lost 6, with 18 bases in between. Germline V gives CDR1 LNHDA, CDR2 SQIVND (reference sequence). Here the CDR3 reads CATNSGAGDEKLFF. The CDR3 bases are TGTGCCACGAATAGTGGGGCGGGGGATGAAAAACTGTTTTTT.

The chain joins TRBV5-1 to TRBJ2-7; 8 bases are a match to TRBD1. There are 14 residues in the CDR3. The V gene's germline CDR1 is SGHRS and CDR2 YFSETQ. V dropped 5 bases and J dropped 0; count of bases not matched to a gene: 4. As DNA, the CDR3 is TGCGCCAGCAGACGGACAGGGAGCTCCTACGAGCAGTACTTC. Protein sequence: CASRRTGSSYEQYF.

V is TRBV20-1 and J is TRBJ1-1, with D uncertain. V lost 1 base, J lost 3 bases, and 3 bases lay in between. Germline CDR1 and CDR2: DFQATT and SNEGSKA (reference sequence). This CDR3 region has 11 residues. CDR3 coding DNA: TGCAGTGCTAGAGCCTACACTGAAGCTTTCTTT. Protein: CSARAYTEAFF.